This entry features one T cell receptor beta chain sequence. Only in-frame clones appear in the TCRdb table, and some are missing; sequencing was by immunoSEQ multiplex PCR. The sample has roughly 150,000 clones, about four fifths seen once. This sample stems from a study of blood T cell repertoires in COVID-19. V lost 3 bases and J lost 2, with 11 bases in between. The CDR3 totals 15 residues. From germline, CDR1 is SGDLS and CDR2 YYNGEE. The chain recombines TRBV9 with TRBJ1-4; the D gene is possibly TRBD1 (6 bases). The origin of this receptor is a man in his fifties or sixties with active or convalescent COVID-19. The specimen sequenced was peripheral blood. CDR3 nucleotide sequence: TGTGCCAGCAGCGCGCTCCAGGGGACTAATGAAAAACTGTTTTTT. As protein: CASSALQGTNEKLFF.